These T cell receptor beta chains were read from a single sample in a study of CD8+ T cells in alopecia areata. Sequenced by immunoSEQ multiplex PCR; TCRdb stores in-frame clones only, minus some. Of 130,000 to 150,000 clones in the sample, 82% were seen once. Sequenced material: CD8+ T cells sorted from blood, taken at week 4, from a patient treated with tofacitinib. These TCRs come from a human donor with alopecia areata. The CDR3 runs from the conserved cysteine through the conserved F or W. The D gene is left open where the match is weak. Not all rows give a size; the values are once, few, many and, for expanded clones, a class.

V gene: TRBV6-5; clone size: .; J gene: TRBJ2-7; D gene: .; CDR3 protein: CASSSGGQPYEQYF; CDR3 DNA: TGTGCCAGCAGTTCCGGGGGACAGCCTTACGAGCAGTACTTC
V gene: TRBV11-2; clone size: .; J gene: TRBJ2-2; D gene: .; CDR3 protein: CASSLGTGELFF; CDR3 DNA: TGTGCCAGCAGCTTAGGCACCGGGGAGCTGTTTTTT
V gene: TRBV7-9; clone size: .; J gene: TRBJ2-7; D gene: TRBD1; CDR3 protein: CASSLSPGGRDEQYF; CDR3 DNA: TGTGCCAGCAGCTTATCGCCAGGGGGCCGTGACGAGCAGTACTTC
V gene: TRBV7-1; clone size: few; J gene: TRBJ2-1; D gene: .; CDR3 protein: CASSSYQVSYNEQFF; CDR3 DNA: TGTGCCAGCAGCTCCTACCAGGTATCGTACAATGAGCAGTTCTTC
V gene: TRBV29-1; clone size: .; J gene: TRBJ2-7; D gene: .; CDR3 protein: CSAGSVGGGSEQYF; CDR3 DNA: TGCAGCGCTGGATCTGTCGGAGGGGGCAGCGAGCAGTACTTC
V gene: TRBV29-1; clone size: once; J gene: TRBJ2-1; D gene: .; CDR3 protein: CSVSTGLLNEQFF; CDR3 DNA: TGCAGCGTCTCGACGGGGCTTCTCAATGAGCAGTTCTTC
V gene: TRBV5-1; clone size: .; J gene: TRBJ2-7; D gene: .; CDR3 protein: CASRDTGRYEQYF; CDR3 DNA: TGCGCCAGCAGGGACACAGGGAGGTACGAGCAGTACTTC
V gene: TRBV29-1; clone size: .; J gene: TRBJ2-7; D gene: .; CDR3 protein: CSVASGAPGQYF; CDR3 DNA: TGCAGCGTTGCCTCCGGTGCGCCCGGTCAGTACTTC
V gene: TRBV27; clone size: .; J gene: TRBJ2-1; D gene: TRBD2; CDR3 protein: CASRIIAGGPYNEQFF; CDR3 DNA: TGTGCCAGCAGGATAATAGCGGGGGGGCCTTACAATGAGCAGTTCTTC
V gene: TRBV11-2; clone size: .; J gene: TRBJ2-3; D gene: .; CDR3 protein: CASSPRRGQSTDTQYF; CDR3 DNA: TGTGCCAGCAGCCCGCGGCGGGGACAGAGCACAGATACGCAGTATTTT